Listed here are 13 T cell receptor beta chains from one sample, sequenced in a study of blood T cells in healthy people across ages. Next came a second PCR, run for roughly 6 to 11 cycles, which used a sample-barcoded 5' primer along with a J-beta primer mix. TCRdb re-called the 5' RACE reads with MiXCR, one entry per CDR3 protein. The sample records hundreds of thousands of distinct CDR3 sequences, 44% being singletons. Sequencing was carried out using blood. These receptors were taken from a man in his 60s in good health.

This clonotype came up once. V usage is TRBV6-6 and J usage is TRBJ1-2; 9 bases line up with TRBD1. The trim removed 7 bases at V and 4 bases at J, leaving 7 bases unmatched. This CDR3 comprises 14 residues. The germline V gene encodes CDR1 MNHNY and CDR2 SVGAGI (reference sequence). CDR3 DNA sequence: TGTGCCAGCACCCACACGGACAGGGGCTATGGCTACACCTTC. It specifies CASTHTDRGYGYTF.

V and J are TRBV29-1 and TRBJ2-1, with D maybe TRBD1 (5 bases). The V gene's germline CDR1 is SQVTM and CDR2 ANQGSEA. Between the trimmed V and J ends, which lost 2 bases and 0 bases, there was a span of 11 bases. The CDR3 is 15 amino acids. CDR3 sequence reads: CSVETTESSYNEQFF. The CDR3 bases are TGCAGCGTTGAAACGACAGAAAGCTCCTACAATGAGCAGTTCTTC.

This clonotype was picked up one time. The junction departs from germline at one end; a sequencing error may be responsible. CDR3 nucleotide sequence: TGCGCCAGCAGCCAAGACAGGGGGCCGAGCAATCAGCCCCGGCATTTT. The encoded protein is CASSQDRGPSNQPRHF. The chain is built from TRBV4-3 and TRBJ1-5, with 8 bases aligning to TRBD1. The CDR3 sequence is 16 residues long. Per germline, CDR1 LGHNA and CDR2 YSLEER.

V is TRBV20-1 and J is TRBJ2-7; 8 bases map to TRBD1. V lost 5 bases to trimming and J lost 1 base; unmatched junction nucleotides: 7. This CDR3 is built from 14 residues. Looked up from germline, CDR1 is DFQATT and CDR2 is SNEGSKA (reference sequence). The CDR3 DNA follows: TGCAGTGCTGGCGGACAGGGTAGTTCCTACGAGCAGTACTTC. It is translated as CSAGGQGSSYEQYF.

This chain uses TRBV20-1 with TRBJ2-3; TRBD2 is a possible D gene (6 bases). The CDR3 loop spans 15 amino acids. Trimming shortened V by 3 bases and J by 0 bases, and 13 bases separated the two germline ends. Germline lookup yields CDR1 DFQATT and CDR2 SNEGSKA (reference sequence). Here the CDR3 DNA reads TGCAGTGCTAGTCCGACCGGGAGAAGCACAGATACGCAGTATTTT. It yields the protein CSASPTGRSTDTQYF.

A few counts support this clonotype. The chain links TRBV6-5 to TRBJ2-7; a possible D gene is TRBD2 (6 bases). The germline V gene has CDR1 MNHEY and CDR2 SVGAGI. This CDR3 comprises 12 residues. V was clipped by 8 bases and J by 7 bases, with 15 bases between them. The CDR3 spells CASGNGGREQYF. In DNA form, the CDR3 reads TGTGCCAGCGGAAACGGAGGGAGGGAGCAGTACTTC.

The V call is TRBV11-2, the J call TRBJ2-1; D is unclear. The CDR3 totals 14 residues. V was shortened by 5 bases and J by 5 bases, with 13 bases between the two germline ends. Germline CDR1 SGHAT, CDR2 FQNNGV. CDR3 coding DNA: TGTGCCAGCAGCCCCGCTCATGGGGACAATGAGCAGTTCTTC. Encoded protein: CASSPAHGDNEQFF. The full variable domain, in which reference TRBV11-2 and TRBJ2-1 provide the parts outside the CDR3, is EAGVAQSPRYKIIEKRQSVAFWCNPISGHATLYWYQQILGQGPKLLIQFQNNGVVDDSQLPKDRFSAERLKGVDSTLKIQPAKLEDSAVYLCASSPAHGDNEQFFGPGTRLTVL.

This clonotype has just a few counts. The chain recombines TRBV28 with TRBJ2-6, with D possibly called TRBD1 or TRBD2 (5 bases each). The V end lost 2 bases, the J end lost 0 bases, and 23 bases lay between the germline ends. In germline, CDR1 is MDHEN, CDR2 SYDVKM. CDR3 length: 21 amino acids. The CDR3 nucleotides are TGTGCCAGCAGTTTACCCGGTACGGGTCAGGGAGAGTTCTCTGGGGCCAACGTCCTGACTTTC. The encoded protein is CASSLPGTGQGEFSGANVLTF.

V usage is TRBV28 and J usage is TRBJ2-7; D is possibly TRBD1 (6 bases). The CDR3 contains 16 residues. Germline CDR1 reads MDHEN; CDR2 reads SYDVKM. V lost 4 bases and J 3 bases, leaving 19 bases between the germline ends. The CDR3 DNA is TGTGCCAGCAGTTCTGGAACAGGGCTACGGGGCTACGAGCAGTACTTC. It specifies CASSSGTGLRGYEQYF.

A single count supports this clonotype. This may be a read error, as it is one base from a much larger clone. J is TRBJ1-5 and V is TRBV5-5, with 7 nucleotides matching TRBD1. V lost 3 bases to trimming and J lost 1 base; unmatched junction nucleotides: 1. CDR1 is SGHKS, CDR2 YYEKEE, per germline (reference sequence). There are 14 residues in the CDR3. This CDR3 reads CASSSGQSNQPQHF. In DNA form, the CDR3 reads TGTGCCAGCAGCTCGGGACAGAGCAATCAGCCCCAGCATTTT.

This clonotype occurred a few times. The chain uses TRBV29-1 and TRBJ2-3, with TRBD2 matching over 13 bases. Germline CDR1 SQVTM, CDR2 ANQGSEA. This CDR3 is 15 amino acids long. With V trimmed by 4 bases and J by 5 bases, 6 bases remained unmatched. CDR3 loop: CSVVLAGGRVDTQYF. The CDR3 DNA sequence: TGCAGCGTTGTACTAGCGGGGGGGCGGGTAGATACGCAGTATTTT.

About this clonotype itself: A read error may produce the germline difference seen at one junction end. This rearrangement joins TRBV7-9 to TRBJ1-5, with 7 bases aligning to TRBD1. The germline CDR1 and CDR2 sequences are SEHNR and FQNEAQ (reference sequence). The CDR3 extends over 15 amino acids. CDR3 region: CANSLGDRGNQPQHF. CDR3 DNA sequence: TGTGCCAACAGCTTGGGTGACAGGGGCAATCAGCCCCAGCATTTT.

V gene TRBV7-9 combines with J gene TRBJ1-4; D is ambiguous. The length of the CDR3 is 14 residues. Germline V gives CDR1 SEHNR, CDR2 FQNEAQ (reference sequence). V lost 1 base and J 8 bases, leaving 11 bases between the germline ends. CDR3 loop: CASSLVVPGEKLFF. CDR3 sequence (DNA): TGTGCCAGCAGCTTAGTGGTCCCGGGGGAAAAACTGTTTTTT.